One sample yielded the 4 T cell receptor beta chains listed below, sequenced in a study of identical twins. TCRdb reprocessed the 5' RACE reads with MiXCR, giving one entry per CDR3 protein. The sample shows about 1.7 million distinct CDR3 sequences, about 31% of them seen only once. The material sequenced was cord blood. The receptors derive from a newborn girl in good health.

V usage is TRBV29-1 and J usage is TRBJ2-7, with a possible D match to TRBD2 (6 bases). Trimming left V 1 base short and J 7 bases short, with 29 bases between. CDR1 is SQVTM, CDR2 ANQGSEA, per germline. This CDR3 is 18 amino acids long. This CDR3 reads CSVEGTGGPGASYNEQYF. The CDR3 coding sequence is TGCAGCGTTGAAGGTACGGGCGGACCGGGAGCCTCCTACAATGAGCAGTACTTC.

This clonotype showed up many times. The chain combines TRBV29-1 with TRBJ2-3, with D uncertain. V lost 5 bases and J 4 bases, leaving 7 bases between the germline ends. CDR3 length equals 11 residues. The germline V gene encodes CDR1 SQVTM and CDR2 ANQGSEA. CDR3 amino acids: CSVNYPDTQYF. As DNA, the CDR3 is TGCAGCGTTAATTATCCAGATACGCAGTATTTT.

The chain couples TRBV20-1 to TRBJ1-6; D is possibly TRBD1 (6 bases). Trimming took off 0 bases at V and 6 bases at J, with 18 bases between the two ends. The CDR3 has 17 residues. Germline loops: CDR1 DFQATT, CDR2 SNEGSKA (reference sequence). The CDR3, as DNA: TGCAGTGCTAGAGAGACCGAAACAGGGCTCAGTAATTCACCCCTCCACTTT. As protein: CSARETETGLSNSPLHF.

A few counts support this clonotype. The chain is built from TRBV28 and TRBJ2-3; TRBD1 aligns across 10 bases. The CDR3 contains 14 residues. With V trimmed by 3 bases and J by 9 bases, 6 bases remained unmatched. Per the germline V gene, CDR1 is MDHEN and CDR2 is SYDVKM. This CDR3 is CASSLSPGQGTQYF. CDR3 DNA sequence: TGTGCCAGCAGTTTGTCACCGGGACAGGGGACGCAGTATTTT.